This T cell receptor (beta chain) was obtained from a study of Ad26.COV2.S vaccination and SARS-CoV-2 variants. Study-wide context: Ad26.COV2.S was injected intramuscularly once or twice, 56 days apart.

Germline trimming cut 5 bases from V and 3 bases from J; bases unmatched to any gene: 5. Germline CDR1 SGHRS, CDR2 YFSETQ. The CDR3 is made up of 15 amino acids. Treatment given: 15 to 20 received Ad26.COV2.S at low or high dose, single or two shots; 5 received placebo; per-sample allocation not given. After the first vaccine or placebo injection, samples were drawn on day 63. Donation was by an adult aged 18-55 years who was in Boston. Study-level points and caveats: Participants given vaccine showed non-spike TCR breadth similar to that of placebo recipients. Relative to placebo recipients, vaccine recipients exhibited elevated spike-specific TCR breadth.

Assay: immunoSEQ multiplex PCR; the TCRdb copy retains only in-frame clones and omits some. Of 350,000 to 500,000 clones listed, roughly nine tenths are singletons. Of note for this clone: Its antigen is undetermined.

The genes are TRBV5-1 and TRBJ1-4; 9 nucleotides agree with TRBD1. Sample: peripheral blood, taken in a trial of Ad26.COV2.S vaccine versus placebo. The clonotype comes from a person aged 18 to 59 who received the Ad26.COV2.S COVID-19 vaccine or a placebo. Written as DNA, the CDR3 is TGCGCCAGCAGGAAACAGGGGGCGGCTAATGAAAAACTGTTTTTT. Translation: CASRKQGAANEKLFF.